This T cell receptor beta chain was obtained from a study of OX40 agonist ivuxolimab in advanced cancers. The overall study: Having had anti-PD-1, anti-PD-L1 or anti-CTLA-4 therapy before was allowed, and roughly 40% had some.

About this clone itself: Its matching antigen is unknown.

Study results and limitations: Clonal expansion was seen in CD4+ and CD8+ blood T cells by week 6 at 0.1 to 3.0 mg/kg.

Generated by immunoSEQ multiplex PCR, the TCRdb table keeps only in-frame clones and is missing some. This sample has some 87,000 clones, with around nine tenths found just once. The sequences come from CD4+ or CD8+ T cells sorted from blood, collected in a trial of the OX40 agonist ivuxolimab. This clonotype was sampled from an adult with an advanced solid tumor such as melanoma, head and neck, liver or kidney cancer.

CDR3 sequence (DNA): TGTGCCAGCTCACCACTTCTGTCTAGCACAGATACGCAGTATTTT. It specifies CASSPLLSSTDTQYF. The J gene is TRBJ2-3, the V gene TRBV18, with D unresolved. The CDR3 sequence is 15 residues long. CDR1 and CDR2 (germline): KGHSH, LQKENI. V lost 1 base to trimming and J lost 0 bases, with 8 bases between them.